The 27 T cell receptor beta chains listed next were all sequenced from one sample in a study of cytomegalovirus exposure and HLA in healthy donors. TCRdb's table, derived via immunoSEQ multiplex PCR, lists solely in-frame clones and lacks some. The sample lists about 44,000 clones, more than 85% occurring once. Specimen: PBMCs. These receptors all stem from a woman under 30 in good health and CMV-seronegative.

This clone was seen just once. In nucleotides, the CDR3 is TGTGCCAGCAGGAAGGACAGCTCTAACTATGGCTACACCTTC. Protein sequence: CASRKDSSNYGYTF. The gene calls are TRBV6-6 and TRBJ1-2; a possible D gene is TRBD1 (6 bases). Germline V gene lookup returns CDR1 MNHNY and CDR2 SVGAGI (reference sequence). This CDR3 contains 14 residues. V was pared by 6 bases and J by 0 bases, with 11 bases between.

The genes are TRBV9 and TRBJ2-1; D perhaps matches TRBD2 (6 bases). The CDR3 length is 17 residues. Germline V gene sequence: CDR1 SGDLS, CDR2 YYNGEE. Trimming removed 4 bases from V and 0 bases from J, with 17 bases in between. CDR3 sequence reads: CASSLAGLSSSYNEQFF. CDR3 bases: TGTGCCAGCAGCCTCGCGGGGCTATCGAGCTCCTACAATGAGCAGTTCTTC.

This chain's CDR3 is CASGPGELFF. The CDR3 coding sequence is TGTGCCAGCGGCCCCGGGGAGCTGTTTTTT. The chain links TRBV28 to TRBJ2-2; D unresolved. The CDR3 is made up of 10 amino acids. Germline V gene sequence: CDR1 MDHEN, CDR2 SYDVKM. V lost 8 bases, J lost 6 bases, and 4 bases lay in between.

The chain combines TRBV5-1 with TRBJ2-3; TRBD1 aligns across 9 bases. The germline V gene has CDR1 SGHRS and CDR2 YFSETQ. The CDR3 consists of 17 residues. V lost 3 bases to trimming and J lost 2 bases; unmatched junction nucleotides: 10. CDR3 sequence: CASSWEQGAHDTDTQYF. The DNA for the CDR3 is TGCGCCAGCAGCTGGGAACAGGGGGCGCATGACACAGATACGCAGTATTTT.

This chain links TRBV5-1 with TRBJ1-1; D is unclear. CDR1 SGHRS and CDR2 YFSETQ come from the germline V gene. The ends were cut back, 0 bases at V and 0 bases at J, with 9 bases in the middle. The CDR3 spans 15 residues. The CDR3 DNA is TGCGCCAGCAGCTTGGTTACGGGGATGAACACTGAAGCTTTCTTT. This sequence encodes CASSLVTGMNTEAFF.

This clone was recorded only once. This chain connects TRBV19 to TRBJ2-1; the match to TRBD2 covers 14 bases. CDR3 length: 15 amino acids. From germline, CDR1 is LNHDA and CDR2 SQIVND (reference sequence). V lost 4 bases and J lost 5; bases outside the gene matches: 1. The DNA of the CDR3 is TGTGCCAGTAGTAAGGGACTAGCGGGGGACAATGAGCAGTTCTTC. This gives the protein CASSKGLAGDNEQFF.

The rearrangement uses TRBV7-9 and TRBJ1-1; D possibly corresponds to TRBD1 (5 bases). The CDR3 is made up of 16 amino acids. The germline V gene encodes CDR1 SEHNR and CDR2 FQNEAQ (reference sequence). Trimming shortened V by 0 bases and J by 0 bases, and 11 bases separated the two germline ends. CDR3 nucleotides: TGTGCCAGCAGCTTAGCGCAGGGATCTATGAACACTGAAGCTTTCTTT. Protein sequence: CASSLAQGSMNTEAFF.

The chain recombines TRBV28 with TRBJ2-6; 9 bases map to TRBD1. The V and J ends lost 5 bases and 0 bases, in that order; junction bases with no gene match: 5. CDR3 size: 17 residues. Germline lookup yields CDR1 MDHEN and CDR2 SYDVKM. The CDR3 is CASSPGTGSSGANVLTF. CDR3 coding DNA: TGTGCCAGCAGTCCCGGGACAGGGAGCTCTGGGGCCAACGTCCTGACTTTC.

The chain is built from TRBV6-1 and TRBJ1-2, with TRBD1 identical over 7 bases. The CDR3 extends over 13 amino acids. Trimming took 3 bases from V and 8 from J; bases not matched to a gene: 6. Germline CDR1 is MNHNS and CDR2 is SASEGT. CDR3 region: CASSDLPTGGYTF. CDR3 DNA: TGTGCCAGCAGTGACTTGCCGACAGGGGGCTACACCTTC.

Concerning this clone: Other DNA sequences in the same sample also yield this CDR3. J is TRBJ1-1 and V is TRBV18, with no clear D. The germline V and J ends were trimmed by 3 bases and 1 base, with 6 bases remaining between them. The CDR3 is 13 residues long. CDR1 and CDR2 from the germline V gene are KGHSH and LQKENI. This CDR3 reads CASSPRENTEAFF. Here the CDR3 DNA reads TGTGCCAGCTCACCGAGAGAGAACACTGAAGCTTTCTTT.

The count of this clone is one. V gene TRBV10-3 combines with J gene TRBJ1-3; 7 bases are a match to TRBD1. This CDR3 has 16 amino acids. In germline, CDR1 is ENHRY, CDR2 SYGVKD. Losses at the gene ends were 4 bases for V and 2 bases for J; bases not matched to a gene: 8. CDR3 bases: TGTGCCATCAGTGCGGACAGGAGGATCACTGGAAACACCATATATTTT. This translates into CAISADRRITGNTIYF.

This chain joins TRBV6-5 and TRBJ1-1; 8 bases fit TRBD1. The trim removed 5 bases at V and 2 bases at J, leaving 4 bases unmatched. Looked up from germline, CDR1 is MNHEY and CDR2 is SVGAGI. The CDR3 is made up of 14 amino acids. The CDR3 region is CASSAGQVNTEAFF. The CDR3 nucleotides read TGTGCCAGCAGTGCGGGACAGGTAAACACTGAAGCTTTCTTT.

This CDR3 is CASSSQRGREQFF. CDR3 DNA sequence: TGTGCCAGCAGCTCACAGCGGGGGAGGGAGCAGTTCTTC. The rearrangement joins TRBV11-1 to TRBJ2-1, with 8 nucleotides matching TRBD2. Germline V lookup: CDR1 SGHAT, CDR2 FQDESV (reference sequence). The length of the CDR3 is 13 residues. Trimming removed 4 bases from V and 10 bases from J; junction bases left unmatched: 6.

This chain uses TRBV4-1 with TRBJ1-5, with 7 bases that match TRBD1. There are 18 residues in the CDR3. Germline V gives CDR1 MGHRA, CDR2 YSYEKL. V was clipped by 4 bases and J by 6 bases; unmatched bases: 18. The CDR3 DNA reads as TGCGCCAGCAGCCCCTACGTGACAGGTTTCAGGGGGAGTCAGCCCCAGCATTTT. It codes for CASSPYVTGFRGSQPQHF.

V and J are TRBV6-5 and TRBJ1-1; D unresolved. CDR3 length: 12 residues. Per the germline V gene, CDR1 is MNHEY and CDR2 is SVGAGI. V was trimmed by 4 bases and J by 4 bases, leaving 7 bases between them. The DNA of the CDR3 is TGTGCCAGCAGTTTAAGAGGCACTGAAGCTTTCTTT. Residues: CASSLRGTEAFF.

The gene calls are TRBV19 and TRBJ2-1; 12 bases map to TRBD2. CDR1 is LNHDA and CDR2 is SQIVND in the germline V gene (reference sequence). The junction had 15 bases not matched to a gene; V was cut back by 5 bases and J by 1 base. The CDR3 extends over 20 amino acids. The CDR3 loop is CASSPLFASGGAWSYNEQFF. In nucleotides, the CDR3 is TGTGCCAGTAGTCCCCTTTTCGCTAGCGGGGGGGCTTGGTCCTACAATGAGCAGTTCTTC.

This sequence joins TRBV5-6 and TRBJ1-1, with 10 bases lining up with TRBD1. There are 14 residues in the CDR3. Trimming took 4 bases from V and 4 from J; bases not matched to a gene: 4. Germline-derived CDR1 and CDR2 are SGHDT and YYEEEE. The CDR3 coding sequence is TGTGCCAGCAGCGTGGACAGGGGGGTCACTGAAGCTTTCTTT. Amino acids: CASSVDRGVTEAFF.

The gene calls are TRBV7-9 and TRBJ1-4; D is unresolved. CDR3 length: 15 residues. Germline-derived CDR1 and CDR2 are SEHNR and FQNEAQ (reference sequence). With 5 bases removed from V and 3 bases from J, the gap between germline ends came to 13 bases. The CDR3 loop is CASSPRGVSNEKLFF. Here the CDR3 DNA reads TGTGCCAGCAGCCCCCGCGGGGTCTCTAATGAAAAACTGTTTTTT.

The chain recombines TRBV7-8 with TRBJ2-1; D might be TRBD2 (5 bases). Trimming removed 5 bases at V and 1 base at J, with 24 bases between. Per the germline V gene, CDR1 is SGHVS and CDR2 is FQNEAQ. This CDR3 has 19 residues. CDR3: CASSPSLGLTEKSYNEQFF. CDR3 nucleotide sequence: TGTGCCAGCAGCCCATCACTCGGACTTACTGAGAAGTCCTACAATGAGCAGTTCTTC.

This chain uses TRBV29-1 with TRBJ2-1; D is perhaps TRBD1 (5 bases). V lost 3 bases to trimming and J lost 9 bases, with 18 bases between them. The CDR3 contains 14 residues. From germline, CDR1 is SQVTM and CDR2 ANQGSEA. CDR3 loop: CSVDERPVQVEQFF. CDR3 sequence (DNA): TGCAGCGTTGACGAGCGACCTGTACAGGTTGAGCAGTTCTTC.

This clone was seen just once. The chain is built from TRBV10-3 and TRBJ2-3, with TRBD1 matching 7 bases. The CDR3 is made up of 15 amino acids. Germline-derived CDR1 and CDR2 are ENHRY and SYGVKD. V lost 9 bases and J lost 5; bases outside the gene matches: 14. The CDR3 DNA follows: TGTGCCATGGGGCCGTCCGCCAACAGGGGAGATACGCAGTATTTT. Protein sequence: CAMGPSANRGDTQYF.

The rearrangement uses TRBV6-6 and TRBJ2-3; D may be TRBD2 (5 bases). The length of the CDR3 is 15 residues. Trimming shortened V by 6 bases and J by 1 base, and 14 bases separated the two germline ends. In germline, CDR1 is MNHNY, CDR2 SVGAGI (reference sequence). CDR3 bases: TGTGCCAGCAGCCGACCAGAGAGGGGCACAGATACGCAGTATTTT. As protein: CASSRPERGTDTQYF.

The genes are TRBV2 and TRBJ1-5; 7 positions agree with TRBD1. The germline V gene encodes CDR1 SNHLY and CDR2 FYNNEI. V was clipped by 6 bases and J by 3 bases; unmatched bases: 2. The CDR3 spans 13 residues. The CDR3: CASSDRDNQPQHF. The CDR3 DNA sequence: TGTGCCAGCAGCGACAGGGACAATCAGCCCCAGCATTTT.

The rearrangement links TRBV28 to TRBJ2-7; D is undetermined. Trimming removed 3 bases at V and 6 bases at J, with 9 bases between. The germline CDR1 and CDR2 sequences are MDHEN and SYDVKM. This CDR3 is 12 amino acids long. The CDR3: CASSFLSREQYF. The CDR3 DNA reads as TGTGCCAGCAGTTTCCTTTCGCGCGAGCAGTACTTC.

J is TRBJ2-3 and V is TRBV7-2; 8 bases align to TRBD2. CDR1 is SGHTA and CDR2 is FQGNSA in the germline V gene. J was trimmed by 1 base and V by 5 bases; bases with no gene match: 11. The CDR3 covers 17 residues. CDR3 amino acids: CASSLGLAGSGTDTQYF. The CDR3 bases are TGTGCCAGCAGCCTGGGATTAGCGGGGTCCGGCACAGATACGCAGTATTTT.

The CDR3 loop is CASSEREGARGVYGYTF. The CDR3 bases are TGTGCCAGCAGTGAGAGAGAGGGGGCGCGGGGAGTCTATGGCTACACCTTC. V and J are TRBV2 and TRBJ1-2, with TRBD1 matching 7 bases. The CDR3 consists of 17 residues. The germline gives CDR1 SNHLY, CDR2 FYNNEI. With 3 bases clipped from V and 4 bases from J, the junction kept 14 bases outside the gene matches.

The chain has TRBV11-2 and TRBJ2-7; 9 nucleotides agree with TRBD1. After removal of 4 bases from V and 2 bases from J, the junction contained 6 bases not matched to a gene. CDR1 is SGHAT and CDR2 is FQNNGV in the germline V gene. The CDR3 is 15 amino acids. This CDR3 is CASSWDRATAYEQYF. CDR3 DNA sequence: TGTGCCAGCAGCTGGGACAGGGCAACAGCCTACGAGCAGTACTTC. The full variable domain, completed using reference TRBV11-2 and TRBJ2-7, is EAGVAQSPRYKIIEKRQSVAFWCNPISGHATLYWYQQILGQGPKLLIQFQNNGVVDDSQLPKDRFSAERLKGVDSTLKIQPAKLEDSAVYLCASSWDRATAYEQYFGPGTRLTVT.